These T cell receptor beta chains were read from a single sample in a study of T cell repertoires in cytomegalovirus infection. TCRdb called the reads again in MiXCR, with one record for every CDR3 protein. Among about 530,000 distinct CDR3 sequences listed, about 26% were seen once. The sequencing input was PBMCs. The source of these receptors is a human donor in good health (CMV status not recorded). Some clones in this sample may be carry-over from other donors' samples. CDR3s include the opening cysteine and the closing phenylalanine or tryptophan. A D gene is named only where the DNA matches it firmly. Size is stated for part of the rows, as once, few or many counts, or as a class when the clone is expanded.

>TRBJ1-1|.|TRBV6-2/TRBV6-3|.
CASSPFVGASTEAFF
TGTGCCAGCAGTCCCTTTGTTGGGGCTAGCACTGAAGCTTTCTTT
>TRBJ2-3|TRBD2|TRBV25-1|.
CASSPSGTSGSETQYF
TGTGCCAGCAGTCCCTCCGGGACTAGCGGGAGTGAGACGCAGTATTTT
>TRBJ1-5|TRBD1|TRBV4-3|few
CASSQDGQGGQPQHF
TGCGCCAGCAGCCAAGATGGACAGGGCGGACAGCCCCAGCATTTT
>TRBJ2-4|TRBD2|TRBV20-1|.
CSARLAGGGDIQYF
TGCAGTGCTAGACTAGCGGGAGGGGGGGACATTCAGTACTTC
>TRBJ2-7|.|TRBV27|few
CASSRGLAVSYEQYF
TGTGCCAGCAGTAGGGGGCTAGCGGTATCCTACGAGCAGTACTTC
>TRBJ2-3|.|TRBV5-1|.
CASSFSSNSDTQYF
TGCGCCAGCAGCTTTAGTTCAAACTCAGATACGCAGTATTTT
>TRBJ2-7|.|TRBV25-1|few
CASSEYSGSVGEQYF
TGTGCCAGCAGTGAATACTCGGGATCGGTCGGCGAGCAGTACTTC
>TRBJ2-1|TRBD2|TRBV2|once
CASSSGTSQYNEQFF
TGTGCCAGCAGTTCCGGGACTAGCCAATACAATGAGCAGTTCTTC
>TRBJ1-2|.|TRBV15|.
CATSRDRGLGYGYTF
TGTGCCACCAGCAGAGACAGGGGCTTAGGCTATGGCTACACCTTC
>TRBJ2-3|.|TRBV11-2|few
CASSPSSWVLGSDTQYF
TGTGCCAGCAGCCCCAGTAGTTGGGTGCTAGGTTCAGATACGCAGTATTTT
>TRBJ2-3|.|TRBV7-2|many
CASSSYGTLRGDTQYF
TGTGCCAGCAGCTCGTACGGGACGCTTAGGGGAGATACGCAGTATTTT
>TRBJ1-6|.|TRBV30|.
CAWKLTANNSPLHF
TGTGCCTGGAAACTGACAGCTAATAATTCACCCCTCCACTTT
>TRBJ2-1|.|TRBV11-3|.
CASSLDEARYNEQFF
TGTGCCAGCAGCTTAGATGAGGCTAGGTACAATGAGCAGTTCTTC
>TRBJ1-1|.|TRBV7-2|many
CASSGYRATEAFF
TGTGCCAGCAGCGGCTACAGGGCCACTGAAGCTTTCTTT
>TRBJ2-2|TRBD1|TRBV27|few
CASRKGFTGESGELFF
TGTGCCAGCAGAAAAGGGTTTACAGGGGAGAGCGGGGAGCTGTTTTTT
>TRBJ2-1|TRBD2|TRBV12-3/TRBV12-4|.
CASSFAGLANNEQFF
TGTGCCAGCAGTTTCGCGGGACTAGCCAACAATGAGCAGTTCTTC
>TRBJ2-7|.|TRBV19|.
CASSTTTYEQYF
TGTGCCAGTAGTACCACAACCTACGAGCAGTACTTC
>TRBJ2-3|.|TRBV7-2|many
CASSYRDLPPETQYF
TGTGCCAGCAGCTACCGGGACCTACCCCCCGAGACGCAGTATTTT
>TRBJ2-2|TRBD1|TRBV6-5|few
CASSYPPGQGFTGELFF
TGTGCCAGCAGTTACCCGCCGGGACAGGGGTTCACCGGGGAGCTGTTTTTT
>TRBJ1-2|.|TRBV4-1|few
CASSQTIADIYGYTF
TGCGCCAGCAGCCAGACCATAGCGGACATCTATGGCTACACCTTC
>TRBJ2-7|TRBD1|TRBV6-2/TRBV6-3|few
CASRGTGSYEQYF
TGTGCCAGCAGGGGGACAGGAAGCTACGAGCAGTACTTC
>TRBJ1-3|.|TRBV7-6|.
CASSLALDSSGNTIYF
TGTGCCAGCAGCTTAGCCCTCGACAGCTCTGGAAACACCATATATTTT
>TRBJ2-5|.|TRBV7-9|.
CASSLIVAETQYF
TGTGCCAGCAGCTTAATCGTCGCAGAGACCCAGTACTTC
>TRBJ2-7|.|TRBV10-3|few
CAISEGRPLEQYF
TGTGCCATCAGTGAAGGACGGCCCTTGGAGCAGTACTTC
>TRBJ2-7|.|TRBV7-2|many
CASSYSMGSEQYF
TGTGCCAGCAGCTATTCGATGGGGTCGGAGCAGTACTTC
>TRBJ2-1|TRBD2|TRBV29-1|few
CSVVAGPNEQFF
TGCAGCGTAGTAGCGGGACCCAATGAGCAGTTCTTC
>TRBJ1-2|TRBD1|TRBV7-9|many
CASSPGQGLYGYTF
TGTGCCAGCAGCCCTGGACAGGGTTTGTATGGCTACACCTTC
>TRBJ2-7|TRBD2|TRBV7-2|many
CASSLETSGSMAYEQYF
TGTGCCAGCAGCTTAGAAACTAGCGGGAGTATGGCGTACGAGCAGTACTTC
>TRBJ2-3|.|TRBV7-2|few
CASSLDVGPGTDTQYF
TGTGCCAGCAGCTTAGACGTGGGGCCCGGAACAGATACGCAGTATTTT
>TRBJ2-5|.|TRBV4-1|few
CASSNNLIKETQYF
TGTGCCAGCAGCAATAACTTGATAAAAGAGACCCAGTACTTC
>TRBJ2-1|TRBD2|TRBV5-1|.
CASSSAGLAGAREQFF
TGCGCCAGCAGCTCAGCGGGGTTAGCGGGAGCCCGGGAGCAGTTCTTC
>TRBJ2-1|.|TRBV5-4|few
CASRPESSSYNEQFF
TGTGCCAGCAGGCCGGAGAGCAGCTCCTACAATGAGCAGTTCTTC
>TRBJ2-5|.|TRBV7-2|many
CASSLVGQQETQYF
TGTGCCAGCAGCTTAGTCGGGCAGCAAGAGACCCAGTACTTC
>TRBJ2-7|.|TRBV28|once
CASSFPPLDEQYF
TGTGCCAGCAGTTTCCCGCCTCTCGACGAGCAGTACTTC
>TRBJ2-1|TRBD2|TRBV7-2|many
CASRSSGGPWDEQFF
TGTGCCAGCAGGTCTAGCGGGGGCCCTTGGGATGAGCAGTTCTTC
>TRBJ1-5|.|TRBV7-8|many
CASSFPVTRAVGGQPQHF
TGTGCCAGCAGCTTCCCGGTAACGCGCGCGGTTGGGGGCCAGCCCCAGCATTTT
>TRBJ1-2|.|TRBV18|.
CASSPSEENYGYTF
TGTGCCAGCTCACCATCAGAGGAAAACTATGGCTACACCTTC
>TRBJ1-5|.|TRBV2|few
CASSATALYSNQPQHF
TGTGCCAGCAGTGCGACAGCCCTTTATAGCAATCAGCCCCAGCATTTT
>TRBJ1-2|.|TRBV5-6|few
CASNKQGHGYTF
TGTGCCAGCAACAAACAGGGCCATGGCTACACCTTC
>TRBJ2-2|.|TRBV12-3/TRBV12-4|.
CASSFDNTGELFF
TGTGCCAGCAGTTTTGATAACACCGGGGAGCTGTTTTTT
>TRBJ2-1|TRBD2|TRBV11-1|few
CASSPVAGGFPNEQFF
TGTGCCAGCAGCCCCGTAGCGGGAGGGTTCCCCAATGAGCAGTTCTTC